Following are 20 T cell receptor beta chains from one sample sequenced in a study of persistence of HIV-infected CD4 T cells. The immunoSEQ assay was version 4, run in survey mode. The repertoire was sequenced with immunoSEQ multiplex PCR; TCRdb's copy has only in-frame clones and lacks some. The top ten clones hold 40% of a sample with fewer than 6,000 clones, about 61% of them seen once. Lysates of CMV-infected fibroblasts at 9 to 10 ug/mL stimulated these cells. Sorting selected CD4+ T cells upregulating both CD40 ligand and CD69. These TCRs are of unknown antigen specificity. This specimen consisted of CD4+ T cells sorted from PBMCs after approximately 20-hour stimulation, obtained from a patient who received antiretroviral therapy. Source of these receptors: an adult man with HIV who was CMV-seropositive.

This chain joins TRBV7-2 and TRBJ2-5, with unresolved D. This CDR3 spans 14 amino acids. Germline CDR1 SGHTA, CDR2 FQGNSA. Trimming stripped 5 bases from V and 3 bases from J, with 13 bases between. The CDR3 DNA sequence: TGTGCCAGCAGCCCCCAGGCGGCCAAAGAGACCCAGTACTTC. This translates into CASSPQAAKETQYF.

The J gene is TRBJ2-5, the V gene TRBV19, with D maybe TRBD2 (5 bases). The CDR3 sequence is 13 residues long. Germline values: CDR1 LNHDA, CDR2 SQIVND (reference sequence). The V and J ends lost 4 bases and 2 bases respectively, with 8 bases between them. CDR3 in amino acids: CASSRADQETQYF. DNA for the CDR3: TGTGCCAGTAGTAGAGCGGATCAAGAGACCCAGTACTTC.

In DNA, the CDR3 is TGTGCCAGCAGCCAAGGAGGTAGCGGCACAGATACGCAGTATTTT. Encoded protein: CASSQGGSGTDTQYF. The chain links TRBV4-2 to TRBJ2-3, with a weak D call TRBD2 (5 bases). V dropped 1 base and J dropped 1 base, with 9 bases sitting between them. Germline V gives CDR1 LGHNA, CDR2 YNFKEQ. This CDR3 spans 15 amino acids.

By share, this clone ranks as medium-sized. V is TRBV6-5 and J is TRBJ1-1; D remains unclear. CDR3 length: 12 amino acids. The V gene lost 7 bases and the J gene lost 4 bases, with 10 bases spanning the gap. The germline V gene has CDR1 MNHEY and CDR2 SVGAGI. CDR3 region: CASNSAGTEAFF. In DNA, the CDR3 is TGTGCCAGCAATTCTGCGGGCACTGAAGCTTTCTTT.

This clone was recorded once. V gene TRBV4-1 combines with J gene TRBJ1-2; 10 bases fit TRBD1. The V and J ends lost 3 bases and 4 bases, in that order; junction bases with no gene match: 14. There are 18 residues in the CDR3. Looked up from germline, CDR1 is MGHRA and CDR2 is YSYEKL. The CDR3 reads CASSQRDRGSLSSYGYTF. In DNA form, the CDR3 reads TGCGCCAGCAGCCAGAGGGACAGGGGTTCCCTGTCTAGCTATGGCTACACCTTC.

CDR3 in DNA: TGTGCCTGGAGTGTACGGGGGGTGACAACCCCTAATTCACCCCTCCACTTT. Translated: CAWSVRGVTTPNSPLHF. V usage is TRBV30 and J usage is TRBJ1-6, with D perhaps TRBD1 (5 bases). V was trimmed by 0 bases and J by 6 bases, leaving 18 bases between them. The CDR3 covers 17 residues. Germline lookup yields CDR1 GTSNPN and CDR2 SVGIG (reference sequence).

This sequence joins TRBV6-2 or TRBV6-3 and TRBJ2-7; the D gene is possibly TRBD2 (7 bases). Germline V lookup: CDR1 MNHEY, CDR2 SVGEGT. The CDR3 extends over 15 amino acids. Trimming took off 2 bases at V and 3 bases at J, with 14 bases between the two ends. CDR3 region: CASSYAAGAYYEQYF. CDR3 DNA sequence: TGTGCCAGCAGTTACGCCGCGGGGGCCTACTACGAGCAGTACTTC.

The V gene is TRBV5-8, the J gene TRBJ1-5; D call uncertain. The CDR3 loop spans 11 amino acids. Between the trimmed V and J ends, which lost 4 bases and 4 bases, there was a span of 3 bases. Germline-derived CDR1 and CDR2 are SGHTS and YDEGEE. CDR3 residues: CASSANQPQHF. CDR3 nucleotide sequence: TGTGCCAGCAGCGCAAATCAGCCCCAGCATTTT.

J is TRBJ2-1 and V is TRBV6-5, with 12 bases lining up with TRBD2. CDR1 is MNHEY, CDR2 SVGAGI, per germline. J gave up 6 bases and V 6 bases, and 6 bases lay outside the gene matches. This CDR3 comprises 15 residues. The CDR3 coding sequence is TGTGCCAGCAGCTCGACTAGCGGGGGCAGCAATGAGCAGTTCTTC. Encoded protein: CASSSTSGGSNEQFF.

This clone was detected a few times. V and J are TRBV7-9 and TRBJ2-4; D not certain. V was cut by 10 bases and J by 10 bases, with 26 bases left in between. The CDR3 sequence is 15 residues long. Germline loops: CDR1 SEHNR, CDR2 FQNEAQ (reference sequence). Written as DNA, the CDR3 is TGTGCCATTTCTGGATTGGAAGACTCTATCTGGATTCAGTACTTC. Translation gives CAISGLEDSIWIQYF.

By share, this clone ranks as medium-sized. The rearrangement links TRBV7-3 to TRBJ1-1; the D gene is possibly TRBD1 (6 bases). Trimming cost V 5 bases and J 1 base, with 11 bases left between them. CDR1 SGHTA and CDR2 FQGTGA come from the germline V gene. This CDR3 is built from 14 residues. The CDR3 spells CASSLRGENTEAFF. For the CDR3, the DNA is TGTGCCAGCAGCCTTAGGGGGGAGAACACTGAAGCTTTCTTT.

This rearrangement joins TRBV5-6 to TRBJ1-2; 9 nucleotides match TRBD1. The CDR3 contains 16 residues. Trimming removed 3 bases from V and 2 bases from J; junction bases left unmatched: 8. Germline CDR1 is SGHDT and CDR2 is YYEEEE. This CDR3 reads CASSWEGQGVNYGYTF. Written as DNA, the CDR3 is TGTGCCAGCAGCTGGGAGGGACAGGGTGTAAACTATGGCTACACCTTC.

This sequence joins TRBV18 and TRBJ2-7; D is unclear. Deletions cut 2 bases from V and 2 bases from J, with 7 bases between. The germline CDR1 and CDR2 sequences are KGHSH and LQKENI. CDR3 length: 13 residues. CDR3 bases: TGTGCCAGCTCACCAACCGTTACCTACGAGCAGTACTTC. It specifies CASSPTVTYEQYF.

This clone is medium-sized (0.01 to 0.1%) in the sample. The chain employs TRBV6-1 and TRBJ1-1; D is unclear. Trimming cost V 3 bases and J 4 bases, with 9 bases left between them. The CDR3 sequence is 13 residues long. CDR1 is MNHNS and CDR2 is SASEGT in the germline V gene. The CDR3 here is CASSDGWGTEAFF. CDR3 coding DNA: TGTGCCAGCAGTGACGGGTGGGGCACTGAAGCTTTCTTT.

In nucleotides, the CDR3 is TGTGCCACACGGACAGGGGGCTTAACAGATACGCAGTATTTT. Translating gives CATRTGGLTDTQYF. The genes are TRBV6-5 and TRBJ2-3; 11 nucleotides match TRBD1. Germline V gene lookup returns CDR1 MNHEY and CDR2 SVGAGI. Germline trimming cut 10 bases from V and 3 bases from J; bases unmatched to any gene: 6. CDR3 size: 14 residues.

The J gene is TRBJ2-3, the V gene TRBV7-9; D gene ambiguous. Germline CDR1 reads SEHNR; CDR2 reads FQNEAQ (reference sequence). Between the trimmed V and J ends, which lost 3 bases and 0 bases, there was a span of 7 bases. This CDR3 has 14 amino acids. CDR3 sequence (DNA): TGTGCCAGCAGCTTGGTGGGAAGCACAGATACGCAGTATTTT. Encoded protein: CASSLVGSTDTQYF.

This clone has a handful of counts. This CDR3 reads CASSPLEPPYTF. The CDR3 DNA reads TGTGCCAGCAGCCCTCTGGAACCTCCCTACACCTTC. The gene calls are TRBV5-4 and TRBJ1-2; D gene ambiguous. V lost 4 bases, J lost 10 bases, and 14 bases lay in between. CDR1 and CDR2 from the germline V gene are SGHNT and YYREEE (reference sequence). The CDR3 length is 12 residues.

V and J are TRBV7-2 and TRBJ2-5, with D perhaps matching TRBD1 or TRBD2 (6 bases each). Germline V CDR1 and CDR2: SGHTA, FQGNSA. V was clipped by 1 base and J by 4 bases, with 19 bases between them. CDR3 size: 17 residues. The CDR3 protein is CASSLVPYEGGGETQYF. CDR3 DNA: TGTGCCAGCAGCTTAGTACCCTATGAGGGGGGCGGAGAGACCCAGTACTTC. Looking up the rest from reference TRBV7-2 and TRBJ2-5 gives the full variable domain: GAGVSQSPSNKVTEKGKDVELRCDPISGHTALYWYRQSLGQGLEFLIYFQGNSAPDKSGLPSDRFSAERTGGSVSTLTIQRTQQEDSAVYLCASSLVPYEGGGETQYFGPGTRLLVL.

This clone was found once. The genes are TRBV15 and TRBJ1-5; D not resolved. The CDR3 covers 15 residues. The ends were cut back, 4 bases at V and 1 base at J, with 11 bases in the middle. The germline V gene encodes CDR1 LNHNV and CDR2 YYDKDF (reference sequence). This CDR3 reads CATSKGAGSNQPQHF. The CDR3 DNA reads TGTGCCACCAGCAAGGGCGCAGGAAGCAATCAGCCCCAGCATTTT.

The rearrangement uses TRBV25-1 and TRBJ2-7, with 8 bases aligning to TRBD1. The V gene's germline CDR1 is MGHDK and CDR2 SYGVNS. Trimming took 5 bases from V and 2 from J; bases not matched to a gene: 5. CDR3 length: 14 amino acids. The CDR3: CASSPRTGTYEQYF. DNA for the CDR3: TGTGCCAGCAGTCCAAGGACAGGGACCTACGAGCAGTACTTC.